Listed here are 12 T cell receptor beta chains from one sample, sequenced in a study of siplizumab effects on memory and regulatory T cells (dated by TCRdb to between 2018 and 2021). The library was obtained by the immunoSEQ multiplex PCR assay. The clones in this table, taken by TCRdb from immuneACCESS, are in-frame only. Not every clone is retained; where verified, under half of the shortfall comes from an unresolved V gene, and the cause of the rest is unknown. This sample holds approximately 90,000 clones; around 94% were observed only once. The ten biggest clones cover 0.3% of the sample. The sequencing sample was made of non-Treg CD4+ T cells sorted from blood. What this sample's cell subset or site label stands for: FACS-sorted unstimulated CD4+ non-regulatory T cells. The source is a human donor in good health.

The gene calls are TRBV6-5 and TRBJ2-3; TRBD1 matches 9 bases. Germline V gives CDR1 MNHEY, CDR2 SVGAGI. J gave up 5 bases and V 6 bases, and 9 bases lay outside the gene matches. The CDR3 contains 15 residues. CDR3 nucleotides: TGTGCCAGCAGGCCGGGACAGGGTATGATAGATACGCAGTATTTT. This encodes CASRPGQGMIDTQYF.

V usage is TRBV7-3 and J usage is TRBJ2-1; 7 bases align to TRBD2. Germline-derived CDR1 and CDR2 are SGHTA and FQGTGA. The CDR3 totals 15 residues. V shed 3 bases, J shed 7 bases, and the junction held 9 bases outside the gene matches. The CDR3 sequence is CASSFLAETRNEQFF. The CDR3 bases are TGTGCCAGCAGCTTTCTAGCGGAAACGAGGAATGAGCAGTTCTTC. Filled out from reference TRBV7-3 and TRBJ2-1, the complete variable domain reads GAGVSQTPSNKVTEKGKYVELRCDPISGHTALYWYRQSLGQGPEFLIYFQGTGAADDSGLPNDRFFAVRPEGSVSTLKIQRTERGDSAVYLCASSFLAETRNEQFFGPGTRLTVL.

The rearrangement uses TRBV7-6 and TRBJ2-7; D is uncertain. The CDR3 extends over 16 amino acids. Germline-derived CDR1 and CDR2 are SGHVS and FNYEAQ. V lost 0 bases to trimming and J lost 1 base, with 13 bases between them. The CDR3 sequence: CASSLAGPPGSYEQYF. CDR3 nucleotides: TGTGCCAGCAGCTTAGCTGGACCCCCTGGGTCCTACGAGCAGTACTTC. The full variable domain, its missing parts supplied by reference TRBV7-6 and TRBJ2-7, is GAGVSQSPRYKVTKRGQDVALRCDPISGHVSLYWYRQALGQGPEFLTYFNYEAQQDKSGLPNDRFSAERPEGSISTLTIQRTEQRDSAMYRCASSLAGPPGSYEQYFGPGTRLTVT.

The genes are TRBV19 and TRBJ2-6; D is unclear. Trimming stripped 6 bases from V and 2 bases from J, with 5 bases between. Per the germline V gene, CDR1 is LNHDA and CDR2 is SQIVND (reference sequence). The CDR3 is made up of 13 amino acids. In DNA form, the CDR3 reads TGTGCCAGTAGCCCGACTGGGGCCAACGTCCTGACTTTC. This gives the protein CASSPTGANVLTF. The full variable domain, in which reference TRBV19 and TRBJ2-6 provide the parts outside the CDR3, is DGGITQSPKYLFRKEGQNVTLSCEQNLNHDAMYWYRQDPGQGLRLIYYSQIVNDFQKGDIAEGYSVSREKKESFPLTVTSAQKNPTAFYLCASSPTGANVLTFGAGSRLTVL.

This chain uses TRBV5-4 with TRBJ1-2; 7 positions agree with TRBD1. CDR1 is SGHNT and CDR2 is YYREEE in the germline V gene (reference sequence). J was trimmed by 0 bases and V by 3 bases; bases with no gene match: 8. The CDR3 is made up of 16 amino acids. The CDR3 DNA reads TGTGCCAGCAGCTCACAGGGGAACCCCTCTAACTATGGCTACACCTTC. It is translated as CASSSQGNPSNYGYTF.

The chain is built from TRBV14 and TRBJ2-2; the D gene is possibly TRBD2 (6 bases). V was cut by 4 bases and J by 6 bases, with 15 bases left in between. Germline V gene sequence: CDR1 SGHDN, CDR2 FVKESK. There are 15 residues in the CDR3. The CDR3 reads CASSLFGGVAGELFF. The DNA of the CDR3 is TGTGCCAGCAGCCTTTTTGGCGGGGTAGCCGGGGAGCTGTTTTTT.

The table lists this clone with a few counts. The V gene is TRBV19, the J gene TRBJ1-1; a weak D match, TRBD1 (5 bases). The germline CDR1 and CDR2 sequences are LNHDA and SQIVND (reference sequence). The length of the CDR3 is 12 residues. V was pared by 7 bases and J by 6 bases, with 12 bases between. The CDR3 here is CASKQRGAEAFF. For the CDR3, the DNA is TGTGCCAGTAAACAGAGGGGCGCTGAAGCTTTCTTT.

The V gene is TRBV10-1, the J gene TRBJ1-2; tentatively, D is TRBD1 (5 bases). The CDR3 is made up of 13 amino acids. The V gene's germline CDR1 is WNHNN and CDR2 SYGVQD (reference sequence). V shed 3 bases and J shed 6 bases, with 11 bases lying between them. CDR3 sequence (DNA): TGCGCCAGCAGTGAAATTTGGGGGGATGGCTACACCTTC. Its translation: CASSEIWGDGYTF.

The J gene is TRBJ2-3, the V gene TRBV5-1, with D possibly being TRBD1 or TRBD2 (7 bases each). Trimming shortened V by 0 bases and J by 5 bases, and 16 bases separated the two germline ends. The CDR3 has 16 residues. Germline CDR1 SGHRS, CDR2 YFSETQ. The CDR3 sequence: CASSLAGGRGQDTQYF. For the CDR3, the DNA is TGCGCCAGCAGCTTGGCCGGAGGGAGGGGGCAAGATACGCAGTATTTT.

The chain carries TRBV11-2 and TRBJ1-5; 7 bases map to TRBD1. Germline-derived CDR1 and CDR2 are SGHAT and FQNNGV. The CDR3 is 13 residues long. V was clipped by 5 bases and J by 5 bases; unmatched bases: 3. This chain's CDR3 is CASSPTGDQPQHF. The CDR3 nucleotides are TGTGCCAGCAGCCCTACAGGGGATCAGCCCCAGCATTTT. Full variable domain (remainder filled in from reference TRBV11-2 and TRBJ1-5): EAGVAQSPRYKIIEKRQSVAFWCNPISGHATLYWYQQILGQGPKLLIQFQNNGVVDDSQLPKDRFSAERLKGVDSTLKIQPAKLEDSAVYLCASSPTGDQPQHFGDGTRLSIL.

The rearrangement uses TRBV4-2 and TRBJ2-2, with a possible D match to TRBD2 (5 bases). This CDR3 contains 15 residues. V dropped 2 bases and J dropped 4 bases, with 11 bases sitting between them. The germline CDR1 and CDR2 sequences are LGHNA and YNFKEQ. CDR3 protein: CASSQLASGTGELFF. In DNA form, the CDR3 reads TGTGCCAGCAGCCAACTAGCCTCGGGCACCGGGGAGCTGTTTTTT.

This clone was detected only once. V gene TRBV30 combines with J gene TRBJ2-3, with 7 bases identical to TRBD1. V lost 2 bases, J lost 5 bases, and 10 bases stayed unmatched. The germline gives CDR1 GTSNPN, CDR2 SVGIG (reference sequence). The CDR3 has 15 residues. The CDR3 nucleotides read TGTGCCTGGAGTAGGGGGCAGGGCGGCCTAGATACGCAGTATTTT. Translated, it gives CAWSRGQGGLDTQYF.